Shown below are 26 T cell receptor beta chains from a single sample sequenced in a study of shared clonotypes between healthy human individuals. Sequenced by immunoSEQ multiplex PCR; TCRdb stores in-frame clones only, minus some. The data hold about 2.4 million clones, with 93% observed a single time. The sequenced sample was naive CD4+ T cells from PBMCs. Stated subset: CD45RA+ positively selected. The receptors originated from a man aged 18 to 30 in good health. Some clones in this sample may be carry-over from other donors' samples.

To note about this clone: Other DNA sequences of this sample code for an identical CDR3. The chain has TRBV7-9 and TRBJ2-3, with 10 bases matching TRBD2. The trim removed 3 bases at V and 0 bases at J, leaving 0 bases unmatched. Germline V gene data show CDR1 as SEHNR and CDR2 as FQNEAQ (reference sequence). This CDR3 has 15 amino acids. The CDR3 region has the DNA TGTGCCAGCAGCTTGACTAGCGGGAGCACAGATACGCAGTATTTT. Protein sequence: CASSLTSGSTDTQYF.

V gene TRBV10-1 combines with J gene TRBJ1-5; D not certain. The CDR3 spans 13 residues. V lost 2 bases, J lost 4 bases, and 6 bases lay in between. Germline V gene lookup returns CDR1 WNHNN and CDR2 SYGVQD (reference sequence). CDR3 sequence (DNA): TGCGCCAGCAGTGAGAGTACTAATCAGCCCCAGCATTTT. Translation: CASSESTNQPQHF.

On this clone itself: The same CDR3 also results from other DNA sequences found in this sample. J is TRBJ2-1 and V is TRBV10-3; 7 bases are a match to TRBD2. Trimming removed 6 bases from V and 4 bases from J; junction bases left unmatched: 6. The CDR3 loop spans 14 amino acids. Germline CDR1 is ENHRY and CDR2 is SYGVKD. CDR3 sequence: CAIRRLAEYNEQFF. The CDR3 bases are TGTGCCATCAGGAGGCTAGCGGAGTACAATGAGCAGTTCTTC.

The chain combines TRBV15 with TRBJ1-2; 8 nucleotides line up with TRBD1. The CDR3 runs 15 residues. Germline values: CDR1 LNHNV, CDR2 YYDKDF (reference sequence). Losses at the gene ends were 1 base for V and 4 bases for J; bases not matched to a gene: 5. For the CDR3, the DNA is TGTGCCACCAGCAGAGTCACAGGGGGGGGCTATGGCTACACCTTC. Translated, it gives CATSRVTGGGYGYTF.

The chain recombines TRBV30 with TRBJ2-5, with D hard to call. Per germline, CDR1 GTSNPN and CDR2 SVGIG (reference sequence). The CDR3 has 12 residues. V was clipped by 4 bases and J by 4 bases, with 10 bases between them. CDR3 protein: CAWKGQLETQYF. CDR3 in DNA: TGTGCCTGGAAGGGCCAACTAGAGACCCAGTACTTC.

The chain combines TRBV28 with TRBJ1-3; D is unresolved. The CDR3 has 16 residues. Trimming removed 3 bases from V and 1 base from J, with 13 bases in between. Germline CDR1 is MDHEN and CDR2 is SYDVKM. CDR3 protein: CASSFSALLSGNTIYF. In nucleotides, the CDR3 is TGTGCCAGCAGTTTCTCGGCCCTCCTTTCTGGAAACACCATATATTTT.

The genes are TRBV28 and TRBJ2-5; no firm D call. This CDR3 is built from 8 residues. Between the trimmed V and J ends, which lost 11 bases and 5 bases, there was a span of 3 bases. The V gene's germline CDR1 is MDHEN and CDR2 SYDVKM. The CDR3 reads CAAETQYF. CDR3 bases: TGTGCCGCCGAGACCCAGTACTTC.

This clone was found once. The rearrangement joins TRBV5-4 to TRBJ1-1, with D perhaps TRBD1 (5 bases). This CDR3 has 15 residues. V gave up 0 bases and J gave up 5 bases, with 14 bases separating them. Germline CDR1 reads SGHNT; CDR2 reads YYREEE (reference sequence). CDR3 region: CASSLGGSLLTEAFF. CDR3 DNA: TGTGCCAGCAGCTTGGGGGGCAGTCTACTTACTGAAGCTTTCTTT.

The chain carries TRBV15 and TRBJ2-1; D may be TRBD2 (5 bases). The CDR3 runs 15 residues. CDR1 LNHNV and CDR2 YYDKDF come from the germline V gene (reference sequence). Trimming pared 0 bases from V and 8 bases from J, leaving 14 bases between. The CDR3: CATSRDRGEVDEQFF. The CDR3 nucleotides read TGTGCCACCAGCAGAGATCGGGGTGAGGTCGATGAGCAGTTCTTC.

The chain has TRBV13 and TRBJ2-6; no firm D call. Germline assignment: CDR1 PRHDT and CDR2 FYEKMQ (reference sequence). This CDR3 contains 14 residues. The V and J ends lost 3 bases and 4 bases respectively, with 7 bases between them. This CDR3 is CASSFLGGANVLTF. CDR3 sequence (DNA): TGTGCCAGCAGCTTTTTGGGCGGGGCCAACGTCCTGACTTTC.

This clone was picked up one time. V and J are TRBV5-1 and TRBJ2-1, with D perhaps being TRBD1 or TRBD2 (6 bases each). Per the germline V gene, CDR1 is SGHRS and CDR2 is YFSETQ. V lost 2 bases and J 5 bases, leaving 11 bases between the germline ends. The CDR3 totals 14 residues. The CDR3 nucleotides are TGCGCCAGCAGCTTCATAAGGGGGGACAATGAGCAGTTCTTC. This translates into CASSFIRGDNEQFF.

The chain employs TRBV19 and TRBJ2-3; 7 positions match TRBD1. Looked up from germline, CDR1 is LNHDA and CDR2 is SQIVND (reference sequence). The CDR3 loop spans 16 amino acids. V lost 1 base, J lost 1 base, and 5 bases stayed unmatched. The chain's CDR3 is CASSIGYGTGTDTQYF. CDR3 coding DNA: TGTGCCAGTAGTATAGGGTACGGGACAGGCACAGATACGCAGTATTTT.

The CDR3 is CASSVQADQPQHF. As DNA, the CDR3 is TGTGCCAGCAGTGTACAGGCCGATCAGCCCCAGCATTTT. The chain recombines TRBV6-4 with TRBJ1-5; possibly TRBD1 for D (5 bases). This CDR3 spans 13 amino acids. V lost 4 bases to trimming and J lost 5 bases, with 9 bases between them. Looked up from germline, CDR1 is MRHNA and CDR2 is SNTAGT.

The CDR3 DNA is TGTGCCAGCAGCTTAGAGGCAGCTCCGACCGGGGAGCTGTTTTTT. Translation: CASSLEAAPTGELFF. This chain uses TRBV7-2 with TRBJ2-2; no clear D gene. This CDR3 region has 15 residues. Per the germline V gene, CDR1 is SGHTA and CDR2 is FQGNSA. V was pared by 1 base and J by 5 bases, with 11 bases between.

The CDR3 is CASSLSGRYGYTF. CDR3 nucleotides: TGCGCCAGCAGCTTGAGCGGCCGCTATGGCTACACCTTC. J is TRBJ1-2 and V is TRBV5-1; the D is unclear. CDR1 is SGHRS and CDR2 is YFSETQ in the germline V gene. The CDR3 consists of 13 residues. The V gene lost 1 base and the J gene lost 4 bases, with 8 bases spanning the gap.

The chain couples TRBV11-2 to TRBJ2-2, with D unclear. Trimming pared 10 bases from V and 4 bases from J, leaving 4 bases between. The CDR3 covers 10 residues. Germline CDR1 reads SGHAT; CDR2 reads FQNNGV. CDR3 nucleotide sequence: TGTGCCACCTCCACCGGGGAGCTGTTTTTT. Residues: CATSTGELFF.

V is TRBV5-1 and J is TRBJ2-2, with D hard to call. Germline V gives CDR1 SGHRS, CDR2 YFSETQ. This CDR3 has 13 amino acids. V lost 4 bases and J 8 bases, leaving 12 bases between the germline ends. The CDR3 is CASSLSGSGELFF. The CDR3 DNA follows: TGCGCCAGCAGCCTGTCCGGGTCTGGGGAGCTGTTTTTT.

The chain joins TRBV7-2 to TRBJ2-4; D might be TRBD1 (8 bases). Germline loops: CDR1 SGHTA, CDR2 FQGNSA. This CDR3 comprises 18 residues. V lost 3 bases, J lost 0 bases, and 18 bases lay in between. CDR3 nucleotides: TGTGCCAGCAGCTTTGACAGGGGAGCGGGGCTAGCCAAAAACATTCAGTACTTC. The encoded protein is CASSFDRGAGLAKNIQYF.

The chain carries TRBV18 and TRBJ2-7; TRBD2 matches at 15 bases. V shed 3 bases and J 4 bases; nucleotides not matched to a gene: 7. Germline V gene data show CDR1 as KGHSH and CDR2 as LQKENI. The CDR3 covers 17 residues. CDR3 DNA sequence: TGTGCCAGCTCACCGGGGACTAGCGGGAGGTTACGTTACGAGCAGTACTTC. This translates into CASSPGTSGRLRYEQYF.

The rearrangement joins TRBV28 to TRBJ2-2, with 8 bases that match TRBD2. Germline CDR1 reads MDHEN; CDR2 reads SYDVKM. The CDR3 covers 17 residues. The J segment lost 1 base and the V segment lost 5 bases, leaving 9 bases of the junction unmatched. CDR3: CASSHHGLAVNTGELFF. Here the CDR3 DNA reads TGTGCCAGCAGTCACCACGGACTAGCTGTGAACACCGGGGAGCTGTTTTTT.

V gene TRBV14 combines with J gene TRBJ2-2; TRBD2 matches 8 bases. The CDR3 covers 15 residues. Germline CDR1 is SGHDN and CDR2 is FVKESK. J lost 5 bases, V lost 2 bases, and 4 bases had no gene match. CDR3 coding DNA: TGTGCCAGCAGCCAAAGCGGGAGAGGGACCGGGGAGCTGTTTTTT. Protein sequence: CASSQSGRGTGELFF.

V and J are TRBV2 and TRBJ2-1; 12 nucleotides line up with TRBD2. Germline V CDR1 and CDR2: SNHLY, FYNNEI. CDR3 size: 16 residues. V was clipped by 6 bases and J by 7 bases; unmatched bases: 10. In DNA, the CDR3 is TGTGCCAGCAGCGAGACTAGCGGGAGACTAGGGAATGAGCAGTTCTTC. Translation: CASSETSGRLGNEQFF.

Concerning this clone itself: The same CDR3 can be traced to other DNA sequences in this sample. The chain carries TRBV11-2 and TRBJ2-7, with D maybe TRBD2 (6 bases). The CDR3 covers 14 residues. Deletions cut 1 base from V and 3 bases from J, with 10 bases between. Germline values: CDR1 SGHAT, CDR2 FQNNGV. The CDR3 protein is CASSLVGGSYEQYF. In DNA, the CDR3 is TGTGCCAGCAGCTTAGTCGGAGGGAGCTACGAGCAGTACTTC.

The V and J genes are TRBV28 and TRBJ2-7; D is possibly TRBD2 (6 bases). The CDR3 length is 15 residues. V gave up 9 bases and J gave up 0 bases, with 18 bases separating them. Germline CDR1 and CDR2: MDHEN and SYDVKM. The DNA for the CDR3 is TGTGCCAGTCAGCCCCACGGGACTTCCTCCTACGAGCAGTACTTC. Translated: CASQPHGTSSYEQYF.

This chain uses TRBV7-8 with TRBJ1-2, with D possibly TRBD1 on 5 matching bases. CDR3 length: 16 amino acids. Germline CDR1 SGHVS, CDR2 FQNEAQ. Trimming cost V 0 bases and J 8 bases, with 19 bases left between them. The CDR3: CASSLALLDTRGGYTF. CDR3 nucleotide sequence: TGTGCCAGCAGCTTAGCGCTTCTGGACACCCGGGGCGGCTACACCTTC.

The chain uses TRBV5-4 and TRBJ1-1; 9 bases fit TRBD1. CDR1 is SGHNT, CDR2 YYREEE, per germline (reference sequence). V dropped 4 bases and J dropped 4; count of bases not matched to a gene: 8. There are 15 residues in the CDR3. CDR3: CASSKQGARPTEAFF. The CDR3 DNA sequence: TGTGCCAGCAGCAAACAGGGGGCGCGGCCCACTGAAGCTTTCTTT.